This entry concerns a single TCR beta chain. Germline is not matched at one junction end, which may reflect a read error. This sample is part of a study of blood T cell repertoires in COVID-19. Background on the study: The origin of the acute and convalescent COVID-19 samples was the United States, Italy and Spain. T cells, B-cell-depleted T cells, or PBMCs supplied cDNA or gDNA.

Methods used by the authors: Reference gene primer amplification in the assay estimated nucleated cell counts. Sequencing used immunoSEQ multiplex PCR; TCRdb keeps in-frame clones, though not all of them. The DNA was the basis for D and trimming; V, J and clone size are from that table. The data hold some 200,000 clones, with roughly 82% observed a single time. Germline assignment: CDR1 KGHSH and CDR2 LQKENI. The CDR3 consists of 18 residues. The rearrangement joins TRBV18 to TRBJ1-4; no definite D call. The sample taken for sequencing was peripheral blood. The clonotype was recovered from a man aged 45 to 65 with active or convalescent COVID-19. CDR3 in DNA: TGTGCCAGCTCCCCACGTCTGGACTCAGGAGGAACTAATGAAAAACTGTTTTTT. Its translation is CASSPRLDSGGTNEKLFF.